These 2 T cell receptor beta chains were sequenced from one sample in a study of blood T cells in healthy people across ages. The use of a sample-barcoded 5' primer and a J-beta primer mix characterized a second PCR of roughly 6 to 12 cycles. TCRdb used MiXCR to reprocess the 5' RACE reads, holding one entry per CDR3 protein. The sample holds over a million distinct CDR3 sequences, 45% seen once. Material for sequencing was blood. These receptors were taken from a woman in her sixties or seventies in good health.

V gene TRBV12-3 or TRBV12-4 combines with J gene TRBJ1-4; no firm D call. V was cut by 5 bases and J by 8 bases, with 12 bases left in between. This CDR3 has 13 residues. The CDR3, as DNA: TGTGCCAGCAGTCCCTCGCGGAACGAAAAACTGTTTTTT. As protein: CASSPSRNEKLFF.

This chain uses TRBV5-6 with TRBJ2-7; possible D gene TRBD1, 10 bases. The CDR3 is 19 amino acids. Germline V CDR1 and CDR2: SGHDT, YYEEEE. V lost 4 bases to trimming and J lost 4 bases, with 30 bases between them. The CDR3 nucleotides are TGTGCCAGCAGCGAGCAAGGGACAGGGGCCAGGACTAGCGCGTACGAGCAGTACTTC. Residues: CASSEQGTGARTSAYEQYF.